Given below is one T cell receptor beta chain in context. This specimen belongs to a study of blood T cell repertoires in COVID-19. Whole-study context: Whether acute or convalescent, the COVID-19 samples came from the United States, Italy and Spain.

In germline, CDR1 is SGHAT, CDR2 FQNNGV. Trimming took off 2 bases at V and 0 bases at J, with 16 bases between the two ends. There are 17 residues in the CDR3. The assay was immunoSEQ multiplex PCR, and TCRdb's table has in-frame clones only and misses some. This sample carries some 90,000 clones, less than 85% of them seen once, and the ten largest clones take around 10%. This TCR came from a human donor in a cohort sampled during active COVID-19. Material: peripheral blood. The gene calls are TRBV11-2 and TRBJ1-2; possibly TRBD1 for D (6 bases). This CDR3 reads CASSLRGAQGPNYGYTF. The CDR3 coding sequence is TGTGCCAGCAGCTTACGGGGGGCGCAGGGACCTAACTATGGCTACACCTTC.